This TCR beta chain is from a study of early T cells in non-severe SARS-CoV-2 infection. As for the study in general: Bulk RNA from unsorted whole blood was sequenced; chains were unpaired. Points from the study as a whole: Sequences matched to VDJdb favored anti-spike CD8 responses, while private and CD4 specificities were missed.

The protocol attached unique molecular identifiers to individual cDNA molecules. MiXCR, run by TCRdb on the 5' RACE reads, gives a single entry per CDR3 protein. The table lists approximately 60,000 distinct CDR3 sequences, roughly an eighth of them singletons. Of note for this clonotype: What it binds is not known.

CDR3 length equals 14 residues. The germline gives CDR1 DFQATT, CDR2 SNEGSKA (reference sequence). The ends were cut back, 0 bases at V and 0 bases at J, with 7 bases in the middle. The TCR was taken from an adult who was a healthcare worker with PCR-confirmed SARS-CoV-2 infection or an uninfected control (not recorded which). The sequenced material came from whole blood. The chain uses TRBV20-1 and TRBJ2-3; D uncertain. This CDR3 is CSARDSRSTDTQYF. In nucleotides, the CDR3 is TGCAGTGCTAGAGATAGCCGTAGCACAGATACGCAGTATTTT.